This TCR beta chain was sequenced for a study of CD8 T cells in ankylosing spondylitis. Study-wide points: Earlier studies detected some motif variants in reactive arthritis synovial fluid and blood.

The V gene end was trimmed by 0 bases and the J gene end by 1 base; junction bases not matched to a gene: 4. Germline V gene sequence: CDR1 GTSNPN, CDR2 SVGIG (reference sequence). The CDR3 spans 17 residues. Using its own MiXCR run on the 5' RACE reads, TCRdb lists one record per CDR3 protein. The profile covers 200,000 to 300,000 distinct CDR3 sequences, with about 11% appearing a single time and 2.6% taken by the ten largest. This clonotype was seen only a few times. Antigen: not known. V gene TRBV30 combines with J gene TRBJ2-6, with 9 bases matching TRBD1. The sample was blood, either unsorted or a sorted T cell fraction (not recorded which). This sequence was found in a male donor with ankylosing spondylitis or in good health (not recorded which). Here the CDR3 DNA reads TGTGCCTGGAGTGTACTGGACAGGGGTTCTGGGGCCAACGTCCTGACTTTC. It translates to CAWSVLDRGSGANVLTF.